These 12 T cell receptor beta chains were sequenced from one sample in a study of blood T cell repertoires in COVID-19. Produced via immunoSEQ multiplex PCR; TCRdb's table is partial and in-frame only. The sample has 180,000 or so clones; about 80% are singletons. Sequences were obtained from PBMCs or T cells enriched from blood (not recorded which). Source of these receptors: a man between 60 and 75 years old who had been exposed to COVID-19.

This clone was seen just once. The rearrangement uses TRBV7-6 and TRBJ2-2; D perhaps matches TRBD2 (6 bases). This CDR3 has 15 residues. The V end lost 1 base, the J end lost 5 bases, and 11 bases lay between the germline ends. CDR1 is SGHVS and CDR2 is FNYEAQ in the germline V gene. CDR3 amino acids: CASSLDGGGTGELFF. The CDR3 DNA follows: TGTGCCAGCAGCTTAGATGGGGGAGGAACCGGGGAGCTGTTTTTT.

This chain joins TRBV19 and TRBJ1-2; 9 bases line up with TRBD1. The J segment lost 8 bases and the V segment lost 6 bases, leaving 7 bases of the junction unmatched. Germline CDR1 is LNHDA and CDR2 is SQIVND (reference sequence). This CDR3 comprises 13 residues. The chain's CDR3 is CASRGQGEGGYTF. In DNA form, the CDR3 reads TGTGCCAGTAGGGGACAGGGCGAGGGAGGCTACACCTTC. The variable domain in full, completed from reference TRBV19 and TRBJ1-2, reads DGGITQSPKYLFRKEGQNVTLSCEQNLNHDAMYWYRQDPGQGLRLIYYSQIVNDFQKGDIAEGYSVSREKKESFPLTVTSAQKNPTAFYLCASRGQGEGGYTFGSGTRLTVV.

This clone was observed a few times. The chain combines TRBV6-5 with TRBJ2-3; D perhaps matches TRBD1 (6 bases). Trimming shortened V by 2 bases and J by 2 bases, and 11 bases separated the two germline ends. CDR1 MNHEY and CDR2 SVGAGI come from the germline V gene. This CDR3 contains 15 residues. The CDR3 region is CASSYARDTTDTQYF. The CDR3 DNA sequence: TGTGCCAGCAGTTACGCTCGGGACACCACAGATACGCAGTATTTT.

The table lists this clone with a few counts. J is TRBJ1-1 and V is TRBV6-5; 8 bases line up with TRBD1. V shed 8 bases and J 1 base; nucleotides not matched to a gene: 9. Germline V gives CDR1 MNHEY, CDR2 SVGAGI. This CDR3 spans 15 amino acids. CDR3 nucleotide sequence: TGTGCCAGCTGCGGACAGGGCCGCGCGAACACTGAAGCTTTCTTT. Amino acids: CASCGQGRANTEAFF.

The chain has TRBV7-6 and TRBJ2-1, with D tentatively TRBD2 (5 bases). The CDR3 is 16 amino acids. The germline V gene has CDR1 SGHVS and CDR2 FNYEAQ. V was pared by 0 bases and J by 6 bases, with 15 bases between. The CDR3 DNA reads as TGTGCCAGCAGCTTAGCCGCAGGAGGCAAAGGCAATGAGCAGTTCTTC. Its translation is CASSLAAGGKGNEQFF.

This chain uses TRBV7-9 with TRBJ1-5; no clear D. Germline V gives CDR1 SEHNR, CDR2 FQNEAQ (reference sequence). The V end was cut by 5 bases, the J end by 5 bases, with 10 bases between. CDR3 size: 13 residues. The CDR3 loop reads CASSRSSDQPQHF. In nucleotides, the CDR3 is TGTGCCAGCAGCCGGTCGTCGGATCAGCCCCAGCATTTT.

The chain carries TRBV6-2 or TRBV6-3 and TRBJ1-6; TRBD1 might be the D (5 bases). Germline V gene data show CDR1 as MNHEY and CDR2 as SVGEGT. This CDR3 contains 15 residues. Trimming stripped 2 bases from V and 7 bases from J, with 12 bases between. CDR3 in amino acids: CASSYPDNANSPLHF. DNA for the CDR3: TGTGCCAGCAGTTACCCGGACAATGCCAATTCACCCCTCCACTTT.

This clone appeared a single time. This chain connects TRBV7-2 to TRBJ1-4; D is ambiguous. The germline V gene encodes CDR1 SGHTA and CDR2 FQGNSA. Trimming removed 1 base at V and 4 bases at J, with 19 bases between. CDR3 length equals 18 residues. DNA of the CDR3: TGTGCCAGCAGCTTAGTGGGTGGGAGGCTCCGGATTAATGAAAAACTGTTTTTT. This encodes CASSLVGGRLRINEKLFF.

The chain joins TRBV10-2 to TRBJ2-3, with 8 bases fitting TRBD2. Germline lookup yields CDR1 WSHSY and CDR2 SAAADI. The junction had 7 bases not matched to a gene; V was cut back by 2 bases and J by 6 bases. The CDR3 contains 15 residues. The chain's CDR3 is CASSEGLAYIDTQYF. The CDR3 DNA reads as TGCGCCAGCAGTGAGGGACTAGCATACATCGATACGCAGTATTTT.

This clone was observed many times. The rearrangement uses TRBV7-9 and TRBJ1-3, with D perhaps matching TRBD1 (6 bases). The length of the CDR3 is 16 residues. Trimming stripped 5 bases from V and 4 bases from J, with 18 bases between. The germline V gene encodes CDR1 SEHNR and CDR2 FQNEAQ (reference sequence). The CDR3 sequence: CASSDLITGSGNTIYF. The CDR3, as DNA: TGTGCCAGCAGCGACCTTATAACAGGGTCAGGAAACACCATATATTTT.

CDR3 nucleotides: TGTGCCAGCAGCTGGGGGACATTTCAAGAGTTCTTC. As protein: CASSWGTFQEFF. The V call is TRBV11-3, the J call TRBJ2-1; tentatively, D is TRBD1 (6 bases). Trimming pared 4 bases from V and 14 bases from J, leaving 15 bases between. CDR3 length equals 12 residues. The germline gives CDR1 SGHNT, CDR2 YENEEA.

J is TRBJ2-1 and V is TRBV30; 8 bases agree with TRBD2. CDR3 length: 14 residues. Germline CDR1 reads GTSNPN; CDR2 reads SVGIG (reference sequence). V gave up 1 base and J gave up 6 bases; unmatched junction bases: 5. This CDR3 is CAWSGGTSGNEQFF. CDR3 nucleotides: TGTGCCTGGAGTGGAGGGACTAGTGGCAATGAGCAGTTCTTC.